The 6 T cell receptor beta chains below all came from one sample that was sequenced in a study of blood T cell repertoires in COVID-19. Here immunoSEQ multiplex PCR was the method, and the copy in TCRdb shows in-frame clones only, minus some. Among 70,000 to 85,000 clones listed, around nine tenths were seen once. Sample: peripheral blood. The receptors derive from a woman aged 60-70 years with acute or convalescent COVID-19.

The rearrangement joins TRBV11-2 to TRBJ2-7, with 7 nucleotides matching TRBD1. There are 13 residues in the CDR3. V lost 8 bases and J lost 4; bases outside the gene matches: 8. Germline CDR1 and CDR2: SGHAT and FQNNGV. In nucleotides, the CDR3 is TGTGCCAGCGTCGGGGACAGCATTTACGAGCAGTACTTC. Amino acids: CASVGDSIYEQYF.

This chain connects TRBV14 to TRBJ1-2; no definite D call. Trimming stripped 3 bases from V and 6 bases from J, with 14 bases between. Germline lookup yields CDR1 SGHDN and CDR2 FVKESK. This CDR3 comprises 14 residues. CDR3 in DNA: TGTGCCAGCAGCCAGGTTCCTGCAGGCGATGGCTACACCTTC. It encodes CASSQVPAGDGYTF.

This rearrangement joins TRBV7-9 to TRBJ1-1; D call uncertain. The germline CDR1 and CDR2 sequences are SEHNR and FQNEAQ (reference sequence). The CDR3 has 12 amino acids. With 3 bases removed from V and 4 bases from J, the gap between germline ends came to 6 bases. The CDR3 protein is CASSLGATEAFF. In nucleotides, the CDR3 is TGTGCCAGCAGCTTGGGCGCCACTGAAGCTTTCTTT.

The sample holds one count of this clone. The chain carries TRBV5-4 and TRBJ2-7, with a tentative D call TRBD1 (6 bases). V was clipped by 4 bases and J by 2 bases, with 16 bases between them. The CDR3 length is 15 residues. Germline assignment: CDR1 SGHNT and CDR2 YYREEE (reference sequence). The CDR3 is CASSKPGELTYEQYF. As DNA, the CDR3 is TGTGCCAGCAGCAAACCAGGGGAGTTAACCTACGAGCAGTACTTC.

The DNA of the CDR3 is TGTGCCACCAGGTACAGGGTCGAAGCTTTCTTT. This translates into CATRYRVEAFF. The rearrangement uses TRBV15 and TRBJ1-1; D possibly corresponds to TRBD1 (6 bases). V gave up 6 bases and J gave up 8 bases, with 10 bases separating them. The CDR3 is 11 amino acids. Germline CDR1 LNHNV, CDR2 YYDKDF (reference sequence).

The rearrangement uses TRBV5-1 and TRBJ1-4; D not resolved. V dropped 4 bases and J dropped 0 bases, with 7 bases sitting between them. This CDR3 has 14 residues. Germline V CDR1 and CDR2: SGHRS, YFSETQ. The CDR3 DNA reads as TGCGCCAGCAGCGAGTTTGCAACTAATGAAAAACTGTTTTTT. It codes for CASSEFATNEKLFF.